One and the same sample provided the 9 T cell receptor beta chains below, sequenced in a study of blood T cell repertoires in COVID-19. The assay was immunoSEQ multiplex PCR, and TCRdb's table has in-frame clones only and misses some. The sample has roughly 400,000 clones; approximately 85% are singletons. The sequenced sample consisted of PBMCs or T cells enriched from blood (not recorded which). Source of these receptors: a woman in her 40s with acute COVID-19.

The chain uses TRBV10-1 and TRBJ2-6, with 11 bases identical to TRBD1. V gave up 0 bases and J gave up 1 base; unmatched junction bases: 8. The CDR3 sequence is 20 residues long. Germline lookup yields CDR1 WNHNN and CDR2 SYGVQD (reference sequence). The CDR3 loop reads CASSESGGRDRGSGANVLTF. CDR3 nucleotides: TGCGCCAGCAGTGAGTCGGGTGGTCGGGACAGGGGGTCTGGGGCCAACGTCCTGACTTTC.

This chain links TRBV4-1 with TRBJ1-2; D unclear. Germline assignment: CDR1 MGHRA and CDR2 YSYEKL. Trimming cost V 2 bases and J 4 bases, with 14 bases left between them. CDR3 length equals 15 residues. The CDR3 protein is CASSQPRGGSYGYTF. The CDR3 DNA sequence: TGCGCCAGCAGCCAACCCCGAGGAGGGAGCTATGGCTACACCTTC.

CDR3: CASSNTQGQPQHF. CDR3 nucleotide sequence: TGTGCCAGCAGCAACACACAGGGACAGCCCCAGCATTTT. The chain links TRBV5-6 to TRBJ1-5, with D tentatively TRBD1 (6 bases). The CDR3 totals 13 residues. Per the germline V gene, CDR1 is SGHDT and CDR2 is YYEEEE. V was pared by 4 bases and J by 7 bases, with 12 bases between.

CDR3 amino acids: CASSIEGFGSPLHF. The CDR3 DNA follows: TGTGCCAGCAGCATAGAGGGGTTTGGGTCCCCCCTCCACTTT. The chain links TRBV9 to TRBJ1-6, with D possibly matching TRBD1 (5 bases). Germline CDR1 and CDR2: SGDLS and YYNGEE. The CDR3 runs 14 residues. Trimming shortened V by 4 bases and J by 13 bases, and 18 bases separated the two germline ends. The full variable domain, its missing parts supplied by reference TRBV9 and TRBJ1-6, is DSGVTQTPKHLITATGQRVTLRCSPRSGDLSVYWYQQSLDQGLQFLIQYYNGEERAKGNILERFSAQQFPDLHSELNLSSLELGDSALYFCASSIEGFGSPLHFGNGTRLTVT.

This clone is a singleton in its sample. This rearrangement joins TRBV7-8 to TRBJ1-2; 7 positions match TRBD1. Trimming took 5 bases from V and 8 from J; bases not matched to a gene: 11. This CDR3 has 14 residues. The V gene's germline CDR1 is SGHVS and CDR2 FQNEAQ. The CDR3 spells CASSPSGGGRGYTF. In nucleotides, the CDR3 is TGTGCCAGCAGCCCCAGTGGAGGGGGCAGGGGCTACACCTTC.

The rearrangement joins TRBV5-1 to TRBJ2-7; D is possibly TRBD1 (5 bases). Germline V lookup: CDR1 SGHRS, CDR2 YFSETQ. V lost 0 bases and J 1 base, leaving 11 bases between the germline ends. The CDR3 runs 15 residues. CDR3 sequence: CASSLVRRGSYEQYF. As DNA, the CDR3 is TGCGCCAGCAGCTTGGTGAGAAGGGGTTCCTACGAGCAGTACTTC.

This sequence joins TRBV20-1 and TRBJ1-2; tentative D call: TRBD1 (5 bases). V lost 3 bases, J lost 8 bases, and 19 bases lay in between. Germline CDR1 reads DFQATT; CDR2 reads SNEGSKA (reference sequence). The CDR3 is 14 amino acids. CDR3 DNA: TGCAGTGCTAGTCCCACGCAGGGCGACGGGGGCTACACCTTC. Its protein is CSASPTQGDGGYTF.

The chain links TRBV6-5 to TRBJ2-7, with D perhaps matching TRBD1 (6 bases). The V gene lost 6 bases and the J gene lost 6 bases, with 15 bases spanning the gap. In germline, CDR1 is MNHEY, CDR2 SVGAGI. CDR3 length equals 13 residues. CDR3 in amino acids: CASSPGTPREQYF. The CDR3 nucleotides are TGTGCCAGCAGCCCCGGGACACCGCGCGAGCAGTACTTC.

The V gene is TRBV13, the J gene TRBJ2-5, with TRBD2 matching over 10 bases. The germline gives CDR1 PRHDT, CDR2 FYEKMQ (reference sequence). The CDR3 covers 14 residues. J gave up 5 bases and V 3 bases, and 3 bases lay outside the gene matches. CDR3 nucleotide sequence: TGTGCCAGCAGCTTGAGCGGGGGGGCGGAGACCCAGTACTTC. Protein product: CASSLSGGAETQYF. The whole variable domain, remainder taken from reference TRBV13 and TRBJ2-5, is AAGVIQSPRHLIKEKRETATLKCYPIPRHDTVYWYQQGPGQDPQFLISFYEKMQSDKGSIPDRFSAQQFSDYHSELNMSSLELGDSALYFCASSLSGGAETQYFGPGTRLLVL.